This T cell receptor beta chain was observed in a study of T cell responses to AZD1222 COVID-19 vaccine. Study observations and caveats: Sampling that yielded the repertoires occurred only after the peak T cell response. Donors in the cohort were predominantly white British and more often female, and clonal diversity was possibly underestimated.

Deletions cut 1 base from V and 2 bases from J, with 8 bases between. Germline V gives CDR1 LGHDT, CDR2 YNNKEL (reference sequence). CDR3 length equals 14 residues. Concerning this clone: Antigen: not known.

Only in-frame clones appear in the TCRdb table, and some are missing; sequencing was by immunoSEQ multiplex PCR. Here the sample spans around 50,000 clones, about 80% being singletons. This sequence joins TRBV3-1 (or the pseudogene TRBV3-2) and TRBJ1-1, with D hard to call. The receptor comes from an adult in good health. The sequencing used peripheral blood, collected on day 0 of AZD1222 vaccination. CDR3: CASSQVLANTEAFF. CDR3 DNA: TGTGCCAGCAGCCAAGTACTGGCCAACACTGAAGCTTTCTTT.